This is a list of T cell receptor beta chains from one sample in a study of cytomegalovirus exposure and HLA in healthy donors. Some clones are missing from TCRdb's copy, which holds only in-frame ones; the method was immunoSEQ multiplex PCR. The table has around 200,000 clones, roughly 80% seen once. Input material: PBMCs. The origin of the receptors is a man aged 35-49 years in good health and CMV-seronegative. The CDR3 runs from the conserved cysteine through the conserved F or W. Fields, in order: CDR3 DNA, CDR3 protein, clone size, J gene, CDR3 length, V gene, D gene. D genes are given only for firm matches. The size entry is marked missing in some rows and otherwise reads once, few, many or a size class.

TGCGCCAGCAGCTCAAGGACTAGCGGGATAGGCACCGGGGAGCTGTTTTTT	CASSSRTSGIGTGELFF	NA	TRBJ2-2	17	TRBV5-1	TRBD2
TGTGCCACCTCAGGGGGCATAGACACTGAAGCTTTCTTT	CATSGGIDTEAFF	NA	TRBJ1-1	13	TRBV28	TRBD1
TGTGCCAGCAGCACGGACAGTTTCATAGCCAAAAACATTCAGTACTTC	CASSTDSFIAKNIQYF	NA	TRBJ2-4	16	TRBV7-2	NA
TGTGCCAGCAGCCCCCGGACAGTAGCCAAAAACATTCAGTACTTC	CASSPRTVAKNIQYF	NA	TRBJ2-4	15	TRBV7-9	NA
TGTGCCAGCAGTTACTCGCTAGCGGGAGGTACCGGGGAGCTGTTTTTT	CASSYSLAGGTGELFF	NA	TRBJ2-2	16	TRBV6-5	TRBD2
TGTGCCAGCAGGGCAGGGGCCTATAGCAATCAGCCCCAGCATTTT	CASRAGAYSNQPQHF	few	TRBJ1-5	15	TRBV6-4	NA
TGCGCCAGCAGCCAAGATTTTCGGGGGGGAAGCACAGATACGCAGTATTTT	CASSQDFRGGSTDTQYF	NA	TRBJ2-3	17	TRBV4-3	TRBD2
TGTGCCAGCAGTTGGGGGCCTTCTGGGGCCAACGTCCTGACTTTC	CASSWGPSGANVLTF	NA	TRBJ2-6	15	TRBV7-9	NA
TGTGCCAGCTCACAGACGGGATACAATGAGCAGTTCTTC	CASSQTGYNEQFF	NA	TRBJ2-1	13	TRBV18	NA
TGTGCCAGCTCACCGGAGGGAGTAGCGTCCACTGAAGCTTTCTTT	CASSPEGVASTEAFF	NA	TRBJ1-1	15	TRBV18	NA
TGTGCCAGTAGTCCCCTCCAGGGAAATCTCCTCTATGGCTACACCTTC	CASSPLQGNLLYGYTF	NA	TRBJ1-2	16	TRBV19	NA
TGCAGCGTTGTCCCGCGCACTGGAAACACCATATATTTT	CSVVPRTGNTIYF	NA	TRBJ1-3	13	TRBV29-1	NA
TGTGCCAGCAGCGACTGGGGGGGGGCGGCTCGCGAGCAGTACTTC	CASSDWGGAAREQYF	few	TRBJ2-7	15	TRBV7-2	NA
TGTGCCAGCAGCGTAACGTCTACCACCGGGGAGCTGTTTTTT	CASSVTSTTGELFF	NA	TRBJ2-2	14	TRBV9	NA
TGTGCCAGCAGTTTCGTCCCAGGACAGGAATACTATGGCTACACCTTC	CASSFVPGQEYYGYTF	NA	TRBJ1-2	16	TRBV27	TRBD1
TGTGCCAGCTCTAGCACTGGGGCCAATGAGCAGTTCTTC	CASSSTGANEQFF	NA	TRBJ2-1	13	TRBV18	NA
TGTGCCAGCAGTGTGACAGGGGGCGGCACTGAAGCTTTCTTT	CASSVTGGGTEAFF	many	TRBJ1-1	14	TRBV2	TRBD1
TGTGCCAGCAGCGTCGGTGGACTAGCGAACGAGCAGTACTTC	CASSVGGLANEQYF	NA	TRBJ2-7	14	TRBV9	TRBD2
TGCAGCGTCAGGACAGGGGATAGCAATCAGCCCCAGCATTTT	CSVRTGDSNQPQHF	NA	TRBJ1-5	14	TRBV29-1	TRBD1
TGTGCCAGCAGTTTACCTTGGACAGGGCGGAATGAGCAGTTCTTC	CASSLPWTGRNEQFF	NA	TRBJ2-1	15	TRBV27	TRBD1
TGTGCCAGCAGCCCTCGACAGGGGGTGGATACGCAGTATTTT	CASSPRQGVDTQYF	NA	TRBJ2-3	14	TRBV5-6	TRBD1
TGTGCCAGCAAAAAGGAGGGACCATCCTACGAGCAGTACTTC	CASKKEGPSYEQYF	NA	TRBJ2-7	14	TRBV2	NA
TGCGCCAGCAGCGGGGACATGGCCTTGTACTTC	CASSGDMALYF	few	TRBJ2-5	11	TRBV5-1	NA
TGTGCCAGCAGCTTAGTAGGACAGGGGAGCTCCTACGAGCAGTACTTC	CASSLVGQGSSYEQYF	NA	TRBJ2-7	16	TRBV7-9	TRBD1